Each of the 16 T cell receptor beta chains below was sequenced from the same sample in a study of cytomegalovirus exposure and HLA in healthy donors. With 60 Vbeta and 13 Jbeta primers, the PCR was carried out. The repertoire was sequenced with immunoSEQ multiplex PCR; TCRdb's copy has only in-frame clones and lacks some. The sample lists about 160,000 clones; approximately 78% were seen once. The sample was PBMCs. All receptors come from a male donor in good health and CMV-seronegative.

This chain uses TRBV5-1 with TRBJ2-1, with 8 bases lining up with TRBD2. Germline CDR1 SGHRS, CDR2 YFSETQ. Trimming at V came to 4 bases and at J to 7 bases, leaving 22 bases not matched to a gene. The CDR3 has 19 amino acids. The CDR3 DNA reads TGCGCCAGCAGCCCCATTCCGTCCACGGGCGGGAGGCTGGGGAATGAGCAGTTCTTC. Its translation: CASSPIPSTGGRLGNEQFF.

CDR3 nucleotides: TGTGCCAGCAGCTTCTGGACAGAGAGCTCCTACGAGCAGTACTTC. Translating gives CASSFWTESSYEQYF. This sequence joins TRBV5-8 and TRBJ2-7; D is possibly TRBD1 (6 bases). The germline CDR1 and CDR2 sequences are SGHTS and YDEGEE. The CDR3 has 15 amino acids. V shed 2 bases and J shed 0 bases, with 12 bases lying between them.

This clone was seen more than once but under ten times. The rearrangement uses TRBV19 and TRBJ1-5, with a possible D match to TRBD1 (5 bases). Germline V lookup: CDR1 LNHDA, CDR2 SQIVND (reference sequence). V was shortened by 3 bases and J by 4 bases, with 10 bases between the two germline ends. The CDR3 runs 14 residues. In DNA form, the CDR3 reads TGTGCCAGTAGTATTTTGCAGGGTAATCAGCCCCAGCATTTT. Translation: CASSILQGNQPQHF.

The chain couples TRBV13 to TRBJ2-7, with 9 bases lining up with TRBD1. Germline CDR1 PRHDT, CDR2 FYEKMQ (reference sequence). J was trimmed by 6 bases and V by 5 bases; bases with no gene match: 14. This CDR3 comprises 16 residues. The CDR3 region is CASSPSTRQGVGEQYF. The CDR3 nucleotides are TGTGCCAGCAGCCCCTCTACGAGACAGGGGGTGGGCGAGCAGTACTTC.

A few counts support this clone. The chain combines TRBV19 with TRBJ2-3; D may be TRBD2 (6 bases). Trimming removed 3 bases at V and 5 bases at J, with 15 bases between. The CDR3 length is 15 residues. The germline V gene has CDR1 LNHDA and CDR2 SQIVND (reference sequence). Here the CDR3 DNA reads TGTGCCAGTAGTATTCATCGGGGGAGCGGAGATACGCAGTATTTT. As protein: CASSIHRGSGDTQYF.

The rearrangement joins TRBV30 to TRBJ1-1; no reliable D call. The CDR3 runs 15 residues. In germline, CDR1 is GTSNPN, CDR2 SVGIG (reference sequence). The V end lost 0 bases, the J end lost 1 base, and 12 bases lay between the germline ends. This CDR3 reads CAWSVRGDTNTEAFF. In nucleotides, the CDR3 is TGTGCCTGGAGTGTACGGGGAGACACGAACACTGAAGCTTTCTTT. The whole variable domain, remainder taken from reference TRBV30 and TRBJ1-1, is SQTIHQWPATLVQPVGSPLSLECTVEGTSNPNLYWYRQAAGRGLQLLFYSVGIGQISSEVPQNLSASRPQDRQFILSSKKLLLSDSGFYLCAWSVRGDTNTEAFFGQGTRLTVV.

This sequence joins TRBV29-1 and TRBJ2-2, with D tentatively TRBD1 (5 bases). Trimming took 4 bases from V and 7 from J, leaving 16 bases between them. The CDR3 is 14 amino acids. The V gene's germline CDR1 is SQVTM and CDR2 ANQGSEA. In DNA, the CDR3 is TGCAGCGTTGGTCCCAAGGGGATCGGCGGGGAGCTGTTTTTT. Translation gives CSVGPKGIGGELFF.

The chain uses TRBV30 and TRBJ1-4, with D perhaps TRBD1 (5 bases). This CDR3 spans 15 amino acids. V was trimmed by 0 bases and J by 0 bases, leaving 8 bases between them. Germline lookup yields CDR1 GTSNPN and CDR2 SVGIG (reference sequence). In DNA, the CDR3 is TGTGCCTGGAGTGTACAGGCAGCAACTAATGAAAAACTGTTTTTT. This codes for CAWSVQAATNEKLFF.

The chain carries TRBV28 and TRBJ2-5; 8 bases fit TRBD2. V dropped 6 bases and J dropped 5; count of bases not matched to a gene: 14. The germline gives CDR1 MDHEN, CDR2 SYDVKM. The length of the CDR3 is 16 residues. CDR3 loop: CASRGIAGIWGETQYF. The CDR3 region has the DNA TGTGCCAGCAGGGGGATAGCGGGAATTTGGGGGGAGACCCAGTACTTC. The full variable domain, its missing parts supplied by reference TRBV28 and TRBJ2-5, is DVKVTQSSRYLVKRTGEKVFLECVQDMDHENMFWYRQDPGLGLRLIYFSYDVKMKEKGDIPEGYSVSREKKERFSLILESASTNQTSMYLCASRGIAGIWGETQYFGPGTRLLVL.

The CDR3 reads CASSLTGDYNSPLHF. Written as DNA, the CDR3 is TGTGCCAGTAGCCTGACAGGAGACTATAATTCACCCCTCCACTTT. The chain couples TRBV19 to TRBJ1-6; possible D gene TRBD1, 6 bases. This CDR3 has 15 residues. The V gene lost 6 bases and the J gene lost 3 bases, with 12 bases spanning the gap. Germline V gives CDR1 LNHDA, CDR2 SQIVND (reference sequence).

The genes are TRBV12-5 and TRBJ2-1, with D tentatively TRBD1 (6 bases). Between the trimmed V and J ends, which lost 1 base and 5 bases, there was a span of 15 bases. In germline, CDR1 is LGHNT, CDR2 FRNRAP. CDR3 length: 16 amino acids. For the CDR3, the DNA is TGTGCTAGTGGTTTGGGAAACCGGGACACCCACAATGAGCAGTTCTTC. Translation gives CASGLGNRDTHNEQFF.

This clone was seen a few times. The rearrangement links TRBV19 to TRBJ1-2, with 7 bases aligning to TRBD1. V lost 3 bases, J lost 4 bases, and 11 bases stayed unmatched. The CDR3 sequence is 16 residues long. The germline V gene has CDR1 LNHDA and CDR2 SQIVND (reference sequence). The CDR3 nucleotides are TGTGCCAGTAGTATTCGTTGGGACAGATCCATCTATGGCTACACCTTC. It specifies CASSIRWDRSIYGYTF. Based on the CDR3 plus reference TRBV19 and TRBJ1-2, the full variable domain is DGGITQSPKYLFRKEGQNVTLSCEQNLNHDAMYWYRQDPGQGLRLIYYSQIVNDFQKGDIAEGYSVSREKKESFPLTVTSAQKNPTAFYLCASSIRWDRSIYGYTFGSGTRLTVV.

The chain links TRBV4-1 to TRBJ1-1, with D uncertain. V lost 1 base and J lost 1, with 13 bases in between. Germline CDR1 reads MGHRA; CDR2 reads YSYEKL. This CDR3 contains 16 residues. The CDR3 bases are TGCGCCAGCAGCCAAGCGGATGGGAGGGCGAACACTGAAGCTTTCTTT. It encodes CASSQADGRANTEAFF.

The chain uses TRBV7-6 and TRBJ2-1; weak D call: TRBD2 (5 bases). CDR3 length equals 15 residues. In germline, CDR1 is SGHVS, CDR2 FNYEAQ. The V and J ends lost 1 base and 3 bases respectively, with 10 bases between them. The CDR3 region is CASSLDLALYNEQFF. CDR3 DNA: TGTGCCAGCAGCTTAGATCTAGCTCTCTACAATGAGCAGTTCTTC.

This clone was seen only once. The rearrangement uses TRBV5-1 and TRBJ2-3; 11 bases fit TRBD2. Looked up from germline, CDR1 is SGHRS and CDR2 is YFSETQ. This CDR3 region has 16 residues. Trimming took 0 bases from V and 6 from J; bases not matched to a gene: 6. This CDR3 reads CASSLAVSGGADTQYF. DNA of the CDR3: TGCGCCAGCAGCTTGGCCGTTAGCGGGGGGGCGGATACGCAGTATTTT.

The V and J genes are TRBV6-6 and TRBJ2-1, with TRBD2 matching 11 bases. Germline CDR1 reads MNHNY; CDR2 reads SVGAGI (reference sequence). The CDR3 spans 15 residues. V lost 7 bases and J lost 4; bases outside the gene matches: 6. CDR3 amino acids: CASNRGTSGYNEQFF. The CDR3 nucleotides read TGTGCCAGCAATCGCGGGACTAGCGGTTACAATGAGCAGTTCTTC.